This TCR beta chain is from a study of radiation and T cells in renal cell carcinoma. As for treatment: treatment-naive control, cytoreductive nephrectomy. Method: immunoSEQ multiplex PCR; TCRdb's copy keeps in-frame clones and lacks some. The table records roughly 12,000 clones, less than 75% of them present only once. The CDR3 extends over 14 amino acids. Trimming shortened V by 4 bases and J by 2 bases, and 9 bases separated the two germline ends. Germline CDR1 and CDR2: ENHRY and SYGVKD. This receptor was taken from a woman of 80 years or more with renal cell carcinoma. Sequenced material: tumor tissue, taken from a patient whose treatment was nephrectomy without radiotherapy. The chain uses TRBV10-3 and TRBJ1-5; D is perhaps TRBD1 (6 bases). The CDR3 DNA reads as TGTGCCATCAGTGGATCAGGGGGCAATCAGCCCCAGCATTTT. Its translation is CAISGSGGNQPQHF.